This section outlines one T cell receptor beta chain sequence together with its context. As yet, its antigen is unknown. This sample was taken from a study of shared clonotypes between healthy human individuals. Study-wide findings and caveats: Among donors, clonotype sharing was expected to be affected by sequencing depth. Memory subsets generally showed lower estimated richness than naive subsets.

The authors distributed each subset's genomic DNA evenly over several immunoSEQ plates. Sorted-subset replicate PCRs used about 200 ng of genomic DNA. This amount corresponded to about 30,000 T cell genomes. Only in-frame clones appear in the TCRdb table, and some are missing; sequencing was by immunoSEQ multiplex PCR. The sample includes approximately 1.4 million clones, 95% to 99% seen only once; the top ten take roughly 0.4%. Germline values: CDR1 MNHEY, CDR2 SMNVEV (reference sequence). V was shortened by 3 bases and J by 6 bases, with 9 bases between the two germline ends. CDR3 length equals 12 residues.

The origin of this receptor is a young man in good health. What was sequenced was naive CD4+ T cells sorted from blood. Subset defined: CD45RA+ positively selected. The chain joins TRBV27 to TRBJ2-7; D is undetermined. The CDR3 nucleotides are TGTGCCAGCAGTTTCTCGCTCGGCGAGCAGTACTTC. Protein: CASSFSLGEQYF.